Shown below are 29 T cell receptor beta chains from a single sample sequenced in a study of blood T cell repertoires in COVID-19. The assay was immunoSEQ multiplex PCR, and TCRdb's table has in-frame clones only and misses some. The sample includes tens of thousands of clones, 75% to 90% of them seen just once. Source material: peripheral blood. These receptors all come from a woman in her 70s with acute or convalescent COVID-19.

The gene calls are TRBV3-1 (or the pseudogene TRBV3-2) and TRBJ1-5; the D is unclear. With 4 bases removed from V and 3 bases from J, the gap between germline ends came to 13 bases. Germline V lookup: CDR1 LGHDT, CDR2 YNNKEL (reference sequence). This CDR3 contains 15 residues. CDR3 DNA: TGTGCCAGCAGCCTCGGTTACAGCCTCAATCAGCCCCAGCATTTT. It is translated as CASSLGYSLNQPQHF.

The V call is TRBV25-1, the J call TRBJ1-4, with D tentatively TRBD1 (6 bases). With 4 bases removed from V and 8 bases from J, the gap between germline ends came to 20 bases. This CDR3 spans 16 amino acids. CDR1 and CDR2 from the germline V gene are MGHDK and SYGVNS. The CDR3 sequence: CASSVVTQGWSEKLFF. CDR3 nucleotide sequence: TGTGCCAGCAGTGTAGTAACTCAGGGGTGGTCGGAAAAACTGTTTTTT.

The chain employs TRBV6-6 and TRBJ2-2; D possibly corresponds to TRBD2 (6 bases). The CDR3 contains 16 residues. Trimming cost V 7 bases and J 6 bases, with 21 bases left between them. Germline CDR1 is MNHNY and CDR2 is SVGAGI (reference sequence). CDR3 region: CASKLEGAVAAGELFF. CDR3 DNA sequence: TGTGCCAGCAAATTGGAGGGCGCAGTGGCTGCCGGGGAGCTGTTTTTT.

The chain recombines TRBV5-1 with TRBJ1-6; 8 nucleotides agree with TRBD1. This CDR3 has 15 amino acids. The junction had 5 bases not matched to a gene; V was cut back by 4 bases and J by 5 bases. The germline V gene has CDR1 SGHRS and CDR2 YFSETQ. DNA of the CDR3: TGCGCCAGCAGCACCTTACAGGGGGATAATTCACCCCTCCACTTT. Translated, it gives CASSTLQGDNSPLHF. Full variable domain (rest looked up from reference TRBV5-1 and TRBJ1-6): KAGVTQTPRYLIKTRGQQVTLSCSPISGHRSVSWYQQTPGQGLQFLFEYFSETQRNKGNFPGRFSGRQFSNSRSEMNVSTLELGDSALYLCASSTLQGDNSPLHFGNGTRLTVT.

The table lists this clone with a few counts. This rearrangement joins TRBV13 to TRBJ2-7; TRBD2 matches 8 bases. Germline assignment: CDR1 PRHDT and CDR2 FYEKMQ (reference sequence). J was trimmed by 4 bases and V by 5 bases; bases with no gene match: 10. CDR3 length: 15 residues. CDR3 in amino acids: CASSPERGPSYEQYF. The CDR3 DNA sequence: TGTGCCAGCAGCCCAGAGCGGGGGCCCTCTTACGAGCAGTACTTC.

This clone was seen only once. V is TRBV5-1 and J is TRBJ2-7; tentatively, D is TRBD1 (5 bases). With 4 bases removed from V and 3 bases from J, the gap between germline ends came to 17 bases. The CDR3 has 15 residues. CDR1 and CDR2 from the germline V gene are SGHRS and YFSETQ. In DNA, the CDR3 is TGCGCCAGCAGCGATTATCGGACACGACACTACGAGCAGTACTTC. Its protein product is CASSDYRTRHYEQYF.

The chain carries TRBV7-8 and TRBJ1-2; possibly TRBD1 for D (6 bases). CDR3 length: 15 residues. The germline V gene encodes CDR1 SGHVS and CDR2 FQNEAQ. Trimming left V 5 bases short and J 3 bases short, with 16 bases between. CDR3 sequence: CASSADSRWDYGYTF. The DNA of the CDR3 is TGTGCCAGCAGCGCGGACAGCCGGTGGGACTATGGCTACACCTTC.

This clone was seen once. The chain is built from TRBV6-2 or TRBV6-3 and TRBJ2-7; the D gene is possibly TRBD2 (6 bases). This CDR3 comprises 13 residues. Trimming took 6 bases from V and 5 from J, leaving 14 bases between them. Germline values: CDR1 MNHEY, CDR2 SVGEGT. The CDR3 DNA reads TGTGCCAGCAGCCCCGGTTGGGGGGACGAGCAGTACTTC. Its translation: CASSPGWGDEQYF.

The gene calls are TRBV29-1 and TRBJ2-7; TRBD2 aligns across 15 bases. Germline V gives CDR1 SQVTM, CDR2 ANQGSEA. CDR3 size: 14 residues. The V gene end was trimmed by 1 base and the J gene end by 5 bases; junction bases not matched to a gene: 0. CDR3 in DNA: TGCAGCGTTGAAGGGACTAGCGGGGGGGACGAGCAGTACTTC. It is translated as CSVEGTSGGDEQYF.

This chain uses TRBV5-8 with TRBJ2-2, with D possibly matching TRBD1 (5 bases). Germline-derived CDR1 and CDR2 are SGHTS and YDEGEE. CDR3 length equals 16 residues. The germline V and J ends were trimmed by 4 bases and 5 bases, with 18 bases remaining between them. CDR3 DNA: TGTGCCAGCAGCCATCGCAGAGCAGGGCGGACCGGGGAGCTGTTTTTT. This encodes CASSHRRAGRTGELFF.

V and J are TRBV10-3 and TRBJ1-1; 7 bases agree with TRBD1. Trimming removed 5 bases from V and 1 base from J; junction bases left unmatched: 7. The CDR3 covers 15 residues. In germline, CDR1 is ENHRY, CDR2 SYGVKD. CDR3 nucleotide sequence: TGTGCCATCAGTTCCGCCGACAGGGAGAACACTGAAGCTTTCTTT. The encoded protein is CAISSADRENTEAFF.

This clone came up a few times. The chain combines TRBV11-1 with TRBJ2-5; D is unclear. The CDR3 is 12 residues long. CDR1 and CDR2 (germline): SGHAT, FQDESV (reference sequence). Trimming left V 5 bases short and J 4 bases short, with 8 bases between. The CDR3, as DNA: TGTGCCAGCAGCGAAAGAGGAGAGACCCAGTACTTC. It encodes CASSERGETQYF.

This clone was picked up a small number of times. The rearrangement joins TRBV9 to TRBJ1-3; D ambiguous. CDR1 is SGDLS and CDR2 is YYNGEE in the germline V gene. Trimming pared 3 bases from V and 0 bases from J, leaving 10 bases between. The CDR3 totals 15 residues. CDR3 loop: CASSADGSSGNTIYF. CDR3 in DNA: TGTGCCAGCAGCGCGGACGGGAGCTCTGGAAACACCATATATTTT.

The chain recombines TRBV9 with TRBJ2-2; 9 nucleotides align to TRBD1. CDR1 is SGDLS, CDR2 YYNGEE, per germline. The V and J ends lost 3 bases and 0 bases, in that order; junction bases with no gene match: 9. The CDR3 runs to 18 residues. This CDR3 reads CASSGSQGAVSNTGELFF. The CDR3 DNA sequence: TGTGCCAGCAGCGGATCACAGGGGGCCGTTTCGAACACCGGGGAGCTGTTTTTT. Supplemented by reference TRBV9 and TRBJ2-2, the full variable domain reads DSGVTQTPKHLITATGQRVTLRCSPRSGDLSVYWYQQSLDQGLQFLIQYYNGEERAKGNILERFSAQQFPDLHSELNLSSLELGDSALYFCASSGSQGAVSNTGELFFGEGSRLTVL.

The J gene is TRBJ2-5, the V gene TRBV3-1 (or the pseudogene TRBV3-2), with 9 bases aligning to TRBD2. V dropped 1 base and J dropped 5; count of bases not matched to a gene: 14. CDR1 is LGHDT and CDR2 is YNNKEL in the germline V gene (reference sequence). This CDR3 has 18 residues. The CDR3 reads CASSQGARRGGLWETQYF. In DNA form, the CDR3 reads TGTGCCAGCAGCCAAGGAGCACGGCGGGGGGGCCTCTGGGAGACCCAGTACTTC.

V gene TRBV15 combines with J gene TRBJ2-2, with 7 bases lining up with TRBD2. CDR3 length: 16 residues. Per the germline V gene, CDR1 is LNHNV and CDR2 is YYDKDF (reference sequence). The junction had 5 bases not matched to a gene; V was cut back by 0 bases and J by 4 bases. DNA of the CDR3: TGTGCCACCAGCAGAGAGGGGGGGAGTAGCACCGGGGAGCTGTTTTTT. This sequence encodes CATSREGGSSTGELFF.

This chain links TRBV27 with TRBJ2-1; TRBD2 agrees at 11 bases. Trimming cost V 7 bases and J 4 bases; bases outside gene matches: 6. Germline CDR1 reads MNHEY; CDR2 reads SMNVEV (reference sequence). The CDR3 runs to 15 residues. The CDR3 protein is CASTWGTSGYNEQFF. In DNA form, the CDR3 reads TGTGCCAGCACCTGGGGGACTAGCGGTTACAATGAGCAGTTCTTC.

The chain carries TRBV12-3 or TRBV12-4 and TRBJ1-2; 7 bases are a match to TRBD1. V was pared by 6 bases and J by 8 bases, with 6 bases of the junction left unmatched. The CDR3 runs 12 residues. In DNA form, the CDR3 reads TGTGCCAGCAGGTGGACAGGTGAGGGCTACACCTTC. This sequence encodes CASRWTGEGYTF.

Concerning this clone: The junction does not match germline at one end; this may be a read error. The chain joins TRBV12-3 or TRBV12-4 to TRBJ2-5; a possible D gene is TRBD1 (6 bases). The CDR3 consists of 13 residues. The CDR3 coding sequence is TGTGCCAGCAGGTTAGGGGACATAAAGACCCAGTACTTC. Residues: CASRLGDIKTQYF.

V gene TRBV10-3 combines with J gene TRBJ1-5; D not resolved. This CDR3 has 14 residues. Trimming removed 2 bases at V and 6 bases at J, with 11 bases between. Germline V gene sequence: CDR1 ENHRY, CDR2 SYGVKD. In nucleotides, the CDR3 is TGTGCCATCAGTGAGGACGGAGAGGTTCAGCCCCAGCATTTT. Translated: CAISEDGEVQPQHF.

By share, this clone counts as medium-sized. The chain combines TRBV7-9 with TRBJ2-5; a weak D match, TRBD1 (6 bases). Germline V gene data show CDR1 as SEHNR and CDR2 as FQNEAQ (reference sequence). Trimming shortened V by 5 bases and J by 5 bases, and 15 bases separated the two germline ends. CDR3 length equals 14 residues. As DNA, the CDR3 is TGTGCCAGCAGCCTCCTTAATAGGGGGGAGACCCAGTACTTC. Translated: CASSLLNRGETQYF.

The CDR3 bases are TGTGCCAGCAGCCCCGCCGACAGGCGCGGGGCCAACGTCCTGACTTTC. Translating gives CASSPADRRGANVLTF. This chain connects TRBV5-6 to TRBJ2-6; a possible D gene is TRBD1 (6 bases). Trimming removed 4 bases at V and 4 bases at J, with 15 bases between. The CDR3 runs to 16 residues. Germline V lookup: CDR1 SGHDT, CDR2 YYEEEE. Filled out from reference TRBV5-6 and TRBJ2-6, the complete variable domain reads DAGVTQSPTHLIKTRGQQVTLRCSPKSGHDTVSWYQQALGQGPQFIFQYYEEEERQRGNFPDRFSGHQFPNYSSELNVNALLLGDSALYLCASSPADRRGANVLTFGAGSRLTVL.

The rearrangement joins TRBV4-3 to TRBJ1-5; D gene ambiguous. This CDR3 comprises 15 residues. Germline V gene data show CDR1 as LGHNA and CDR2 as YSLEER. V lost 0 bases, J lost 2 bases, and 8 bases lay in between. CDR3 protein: CASSQDQGGNQPQHF. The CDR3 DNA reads TGCGCCAGCAGCCAAGATCAAGGAGGCAATCAGCCCCAGCATTTT.

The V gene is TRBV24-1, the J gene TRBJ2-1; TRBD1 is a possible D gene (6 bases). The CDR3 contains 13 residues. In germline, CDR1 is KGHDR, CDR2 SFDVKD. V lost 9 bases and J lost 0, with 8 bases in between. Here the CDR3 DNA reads TGTGCCACCGGGACAAGCTCCTACAATGAGCAGTTCTTC. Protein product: CATGTSSYNEQFF.

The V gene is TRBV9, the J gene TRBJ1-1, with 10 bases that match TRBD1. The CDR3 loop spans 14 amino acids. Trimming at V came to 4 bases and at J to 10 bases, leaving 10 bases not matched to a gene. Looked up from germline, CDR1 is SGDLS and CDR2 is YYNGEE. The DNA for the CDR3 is TGTGCCAGCAGCCCAGAGGGACAGGGGACGGGAGCTTTCTTT. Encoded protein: CASSPEGQGTGAFF.

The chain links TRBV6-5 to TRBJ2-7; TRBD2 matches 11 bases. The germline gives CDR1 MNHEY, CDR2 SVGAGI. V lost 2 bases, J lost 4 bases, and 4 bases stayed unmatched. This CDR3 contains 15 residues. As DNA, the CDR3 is TGTGCCAGCAGTTACACTTTAGCGGGGGGGTACGAGCAGTACTTC. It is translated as CASSYTLAGGYEQYF.

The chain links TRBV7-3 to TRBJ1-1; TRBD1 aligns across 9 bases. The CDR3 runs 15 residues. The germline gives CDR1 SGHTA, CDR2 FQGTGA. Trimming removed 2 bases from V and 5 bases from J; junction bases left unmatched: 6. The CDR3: CASSLFGTGRTEAFF. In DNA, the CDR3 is TGTGCCAGCAGCTTATTCGGGACAGGGAGGACTGAAGCTTTCTTT. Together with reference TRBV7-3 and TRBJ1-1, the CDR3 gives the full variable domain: GAGVSQTPSNKVTEKGKYVELRCDPISGHTALYWYRQSLGQGPEFLIYFQGTGAADDSGLPNDRFFAVRPEGSVSTLKIQRTERGDSAVYLCASSLFGTGRTEAFFGQGTRLTVV.

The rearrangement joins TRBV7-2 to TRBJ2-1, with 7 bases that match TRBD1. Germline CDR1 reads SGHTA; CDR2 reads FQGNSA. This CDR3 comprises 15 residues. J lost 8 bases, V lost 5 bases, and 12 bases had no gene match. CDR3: CASSPPWTGSYEQFF. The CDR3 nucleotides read TGTGCCAGCAGCCCTCCTTGGACAGGTTCCTATGAGCAGTTCTTC.

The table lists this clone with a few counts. CDR3 DNA sequence: TGTGCCAGCAGTAGGGCGGGGGGGAGCACAGATACGCAGTATTTT. Protein product: CASSRAGGSTDTQYF. This chain joins TRBV2 and TRBJ2-3; 9 nucleotides align to TRBD2. The germline gives CDR1 SNHLY, CDR2 FYNNEI. Trimming took 5 bases from V and 0 from J; bases not matched to a gene: 3. This CDR3 region has 15 residues.